These 30 T cell receptor beta chains were all obtained from the same sample, sequenced in a study of blood T cell repertoires in COVID-19 (TCRdb year 2020). The library was produced with the immunoSEQ multiplex PCR assay. This immuneACCESS table, as held by TCRdb, lists in-frame sequences with V and J called but not all clones. Of the missing ones, under half trace to an unresolved V gene in checked studies; the others have no known cause. The sample table holds about 110,000 clones, of which 80% to 90% were seen once. The leading ten clones occupy 2.4% of the sample. Material: peripheral blood. These receptor sequences come from a human donor in a cohort sampled during active COVID-19.

The rearrangement joins TRBV4-2 to TRBJ1-2; 8 bases are a match to TRBD1. V lost 1 base to trimming and J lost 4 bases; unmatched junction nucleotides: 11. This CDR3 has 17 residues. Looked up from germline, CDR1 is LGHNA and CDR2 is YNFKEQ. CDR3 bases: TGTGCCAGCAGCCAAGCCGAGACAGGGGTATTCGGCTATGGCTACACCTTC. Translating it yields CASSQAETGVFGYGYTF.

In the case of this clone: The same CDR3 also results from other DNA sequences found in this sample. This chain uses TRBV6-1 with TRBJ1-1; 7 bases match TRBD1. Germline lookup yields CDR1 MNHNS and CDR2 SASEGT. This CDR3 comprises 14 residues. V lost 1 base, J lost 5 bases, and 4 bases stayed unmatched. Here the CDR3 reads CASSEEGAGTEAFF. The CDR3 DNA reads as TGTGCCAGCAGTGAAGAGGGGGCTGGGACTGAAGCTTTCTTT.

The chain is built from TRBV29-1 and TRBJ1-2, with 7 positions matching TRBD1. CDR3 length equals 14 residues. CDR1 and CDR2 (germline): SQVTM, ANQGSEA. Trimming at V came to 6 bases and at J to 6 bases, leaving 13 bases not matched to a gene. The CDR3 region is CSVPRGQTGHGYTF. CDR3 nucleotides: TGCAGCGTCCCCCGGGGACAGACGGGTCATGGCTACACCTTC.

This chain connects TRBV7-9 to TRBJ1-6; the D gene is possibly TRBD1 (5 bases). Germline V lookup: CDR1 SEHNR, CDR2 FQNEAQ (reference sequence). CDR3 size: 15 residues. Trimming removed 3 bases from V and 5 bases from J, with 11 bases in between. The CDR3 loop is CASSLGRVDNSPLHF. The CDR3 region has the DNA TGTGCCAGCAGCTTGGGCAGGGTCGATAATTCACCCCTCCACTTT.

The rearrangement joins TRBV27 to TRBJ1-2; D perhaps matches TRBD1 (6 bases). From germline, CDR1 is MNHEY and CDR2 SMNVEV (reference sequence). The CDR3 runs 13 residues. With 4 bases removed from V and 7 bases from J, the gap between germline ends came to 13 bases. The CDR3 bases are TGTGCCAGCAGTTCCGCACAGGGCCTTGGCTACACCTTC. This encodes CASSSAQGLGYTF.

The chain couples TRBV9 to TRBJ2-5, with TRBD2 matching 7 bases. V was pared by 3 bases and J by 6 bases, with 11 bases of the junction left unmatched. The CDR3 consists of 15 residues. Germline values: CDR1 SGDLS, CDR2 YYNGEE. The CDR3 loop reads CASSAPGSGKKTQYF. CDR3 coding DNA: TGTGCCAGCAGCGCCCCCGGAAGCGGGAAAAAGACCCAGTACTTC.

The V gene is TRBV5-5, the J gene TRBJ2-5; 9 positions agree with TRBD1. V lost 4 bases, J lost 3 bases, and 7 bases stayed unmatched. Germline lookup yields CDR1 SGHKS and CDR2 YYEKEE (reference sequence). The CDR3 has 15 amino acids. The CDR3 DNA is TGTGCCAGCAGCGGAGGGACAGGGAGGGAAGAGACCCAGTACTTC. It translates to CASSGGTGREETQYF.

The chain has TRBV4-2 and TRBJ2-1; TRBD1 might be the D (6 bases). Deletions cut 0 bases from V and 9 bases from J, with 18 bases between. Germline values: CDR1 LGHNA, CDR2 YNFKEQ. This CDR3 contains 16 residues. This chain's CDR3 is CASSQDLRTAALEQFF. In DNA, the CDR3 is TGTGCCAGCAGCCAAGATCTTCGGACAGCCGCGCTTGAGCAGTTCTTC.

This chain connects TRBV6-5 to TRBJ2-7, with a possible D match to TRBD2 (7 bases). Germline loops: CDR1 MNHEY, CDR2 SVGAGI. The CDR3 consists of 15 residues. V gave up 3 bases and J gave up 3 bases, with 15 bases separating them. CDR3 loop: CASSYQGGGLYEQYF. DNA of the CDR3: TGTGCCAGCAGTTATCAGGGCGGGGGCCTCTACGAGCAGTACTTC.

Notes on this clone: An end of the junction does not agree with germline; a read error may underlie this. The chain has TRBV7-7 and TRBJ2-5; TRBD2 matches at 9 bases. CDR3 length: 16 amino acids. The germline gives CDR1 SSHAT, CDR2 FNYEAQ (reference sequence). The CDR3 nucleotides read TGTGCTAGCAGCTTAGTTAGCGGGGGACTTAAAGAGACCCAGTACTTC. Protein: CASSLVSGGLKETQYF.

The CDR3 loop reads CASSIELHYGYTF. The DNA of the CDR3 is TGTGCCAGTAGTATCGAACTACACTATGGCTACACCTTC. The chain joins TRBV19 to TRBJ1-2; the D is unclear. The V end lost 3 bases, the J end lost 3 bases, and 8 bases lay between the germline ends. Germline CDR1 is LNHDA and CDR2 is SQIVND (reference sequence). There are 13 residues in the CDR3.

V is TRBV19 and J is TRBJ1-5; 7 nucleotides agree with TRBD1. The CDR3 has 16 residues. In germline, CDR1 is LNHDA, CDR2 SQIVND (reference sequence). Trimming removed 5 bases from V and 1 base from J; junction bases left unmatched: 8. This chain's CDR3 is CASSGWGQLSNQPQHF. The CDR3 DNA reads as TGTGCCAGTAGTGGATGGGGACAGCTAAGCAATCAGCCCCAGCATTTT.

This clone showed up just once. The rearrangement joins TRBV6-2 or TRBV6-3 to TRBJ1-1, with a weak D call TRBD1 (6 bases). Germline loops: CDR1 MNHEY, CDR2 SVGEGT. V dropped 6 bases and J dropped 5 bases, with 13 bases sitting between them. The CDR3 spans 13 residues. CDR3 nucleotide sequence: TGTGCCAGCAGCCAACAGGGTTGGACTGAAGCTTTCTTT. Protein sequence: CASSQQGWTEAFF.

The chain employs TRBV5-4 and TRBJ2-2, with a tentative D call TRBD2 (7 bases). Trimming took 4 bases from V and 4 from J, leaving 17 bases between them. The CDR3 runs 16 residues. Per germline, CDR1 SGHNT and CDR2 YYREEE (reference sequence). As DNA, the CDR3 is TGTGCCAGCAGCAAGGCTCGGGGGGCGGTCACCGGGGAGCTGTTTTTT. The encoded protein is CASSKARGAVTGELFF.

The chain is built from TRBV20-1 and TRBJ2-7; D is unresolved. The ends were cut back, 1 base at V and 5 bases at J, with 6 bases in the middle. The CDR3 is made up of 11 amino acids. The germline CDR1 and CDR2 sequences are DFQATT and SNEGSKA (reference sequence). CDR3 DNA: TGCAGTGCTAGAGGAACTGACGAGCAGTACTTC. Translating gives CSARGTDEQYF.

The genes are TRBV28 and TRBJ2-7, with 10 positions matching TRBD1. This CDR3 spans 14 amino acids. Per the germline V gene, CDR1 is MDHEN and CDR2 is SYDVKM. J gave up 6 bases and V 4 bases, and 6 bases lay outside the gene matches. Here the CDR3 DNA reads TGTGCCAGCAGTTCCGGGACAGGGGTCCCCGAGCAGTACTTC. Protein: CASSSGTGVPEQYF.

The chain carries TRBV5-6 and TRBJ1-2; 8 positions match TRBD1. CDR3 size: 16 residues. The J segment lost 5 bases and the V segment lost 0 bases, leaving 9 bases of the junction unmatched. Germline assignment: CDR1 SGHDT and CDR2 YYEEEE. This CDR3 is CASSLAGAGGRYGYTF. The CDR3 DNA reads TGTGCCAGCAGCTTGGCCGGGGCAGGGGGCCGGTATGGCTACACCTTC. The full variable domain, its missing parts supplied by reference TRBV5-6 and TRBJ1-2, is DAGVTQSPTHLIKTRGQQVTLRCSPKSGHDTVSWYQQALGQGPQFIFQYYEEEERQRGNFPDRFSGHQFPNYSSELNVNALLLGDSALYLCASSLAGAGGRYGYTFGSGTRLTVV.

The V call is TRBV6-5, the J call TRBJ1-1; tentative D call: TRBD1 (6 bases). CDR1 is MNHEY, CDR2 SVGAGI, per germline. Trimming stripped 6 bases from V and 3 bases from J, with 11 bases between. The CDR3 is 13 residues long. The chain's CDR3 is CASRLGTHTEAFF. The CDR3 DNA follows: TGTGCCAGCAGACTCGGGACACACACTGAAGCTTTCTTT.

V usage is TRBV5-4 and J usage is TRBJ2-7; 11 positions match TRBD1. CDR3 length: 15 residues. The ends lost 4 bases at V and 3 bases at J; junction bases unmatched: 6. CDR1 and CDR2 from the germline V gene are SGHNT and YYREEE (reference sequence). CDR3 nucleotide sequence: TGTGCCAGCAGCACCGGGACAGGGGGATTCTACGAGCAGTACTTC. Amino acid sequence: CASSTGTGGFYEQYF.

The CDR3 DNA follows: TGTGCCTGGAGTTTGAGCGGTAGCTCCTATAATTCACCCCTCCACTTT. Encoded protein: CAWSLSGSSYNSPLHF. The rearrangement links TRBV30 to TRBJ1-6, with D unresolved. The CDR3 consists of 16 residues. Per the germline V gene, CDR1 is GTSNPN and CDR2 is SVGIG (reference sequence). V was pared by 2 bases and J by 0 bases, with 11 bases between.

Only one count was recorded for this clone. This chain uses TRBV9 with TRBJ2-1; 9 nucleotides match TRBD2. The CDR3 covers 15 residues. The V segment lost 0 bases and the J segment 9 bases; nucleotides outside the gene matches: 7. CDR1 is SGDLS and CDR2 is YYNGEE in the germline V gene. The CDR3 DNA is TGTGCCAGCAGCGTAGAGATTAGCGGGAGCGGTGAGCAGTTCTTC. Its protein product is CASSVEISGSGEQFF.

This chain uses TRBV9 with TRBJ2-1; 12 bases agree with TRBD2. The CDR3 is 16 residues long. Trimming removed 0 bases from V and 7 bases from J; junction bases left unmatched: 5. Germline V lookup: CDR1 SGDLS, CDR2 YYNGEE. CDR3 sequence (DNA): TGTGCCAGCAGCGTAGACGGACTAGCGGGAAAAAATGAGCAGTTCTTC. Translated: CASSVDGLAGKNEQFF.

The chain combines TRBV10-2 with TRBJ2-6, with D uncertain. V was shortened by 4 bases and J by 0 bases, with 4 bases between the two germline ends. Germline V CDR1 and CDR2: WSHSY, SAAADI. This CDR3 is built from 14 residues. CDR3 coding DNA: TGCGCCAGCAGTGGGAGCTCTGGGGCCAACGTCCTGACTTTC. Amino acid sequence: CASSGSSGANVLTF.

V is TRBV10-1 and J is TRBJ1-5; D unresolved. This CDR3 spans 16 amino acids. Germline-derived CDR1 and CDR2 are WNHNN and SYGVQD (reference sequence). V lost 4 bases and J 2 bases, leaving 15 bases between the germline ends. In DNA form, the CDR3 reads TGCGCCAGCAGTGTTTACCCCCGAAGAGGCAATCAGCCCCAGCATTTT. Its translation is CASSVYPRRGNQPQHF.

The chain recombines TRBV18 with TRBJ1-2; 9 positions agree with TRBD1. Germline CDR1 and CDR2: KGHSH and LQKENI. The CDR3 length is 15 residues. The V and J ends lost 1 base and 3 bases, in that order; junction bases with no gene match: 3. The CDR3 region is CASSPRDRADYGYTF. The CDR3 DNA is TGTGCCAGCTCACCACGGGACAGGGCTGACTATGGCTACACCTTC. Supplemented by reference TRBV18 and TRBJ1-2, the full variable domain reads NAGVMQNPRHLVRRRGQEARLRCSPMKGHSHVYWYRQLPEEGLKFMVYLQKENIIDESGMPKERFSAEFPKEGPSILRIQQVVRGDSAAYFCASSPRDRADYGYTFGSGTRLTVV.

V gene TRBV28 combines with J gene TRBJ2-7; 9 bases line up with TRBD1. The CDR3 is made up of 12 amino acids. The germline gives CDR1 MDHEN, CDR2 SYDVKM. Trimming took 8 bases from V and 4 from J; bases not matched to a gene: 3. The CDR3 DNA is TGTGCCAGCGGACAGGGGCAATACGAGCAGTACTTC. Translating gives CASGQGQYEQYF.

The chain carries TRBV7-8 and TRBJ2-7, with no clear D. Germline V lookup: CDR1 SGHVS, CDR2 FQNEAQ. Deletions cut 4 bases from V and 3 bases from J, with 7 bases between. The CDR3 contains 12 residues. The CDR3 DNA sequence: TGTGCCAGCAGCTGGAGTGGCTACGAGCAGTACTTC. Translated: CASSWSGYEQYF.

The chain has TRBV5-1 and TRBJ2-3; 7 nucleotides line up with TRBD2. Unmatched junction bases numbered 5, after V lost 4 bases and J lost 0 bases. This CDR3 has 15 residues. The germline gives CDR1 SGHRS, CDR2 YFSETQ. The DNA of the CDR3 is TGCGCCAGCAGCAGTAGCGGGCCTAGCACAGATACGCAGTATTTT. Amino acids: CASSSSGPSTDTQYF.

The chain couples TRBV10-3 to TRBJ2-5; the D gene is possibly TRBD2 (5 bases). V was trimmed by 5 bases and J by 1 base, leaving 8 bases between them. The germline CDR1 and CDR2 sequences are ENHRY and SYGVKD. CDR3 size: 13 residues. The CDR3: CAISPLAQETQYF. Written as DNA, the CDR3 is TGTGCCATCAGTCCCCTAGCCCAAGAGACCCAGTACTTC.

The rearrangement links TRBV9 to TRBJ1-2, with D perhaps matching TRBD1 (5 bases). The germline gives CDR1 SGDLS, CDR2 YYNGEE. The length of the CDR3 is 16 residues. Trimming removed 0 bases from V and 6 bases from J, with 18 bases in between. CDR3: CASSVEVMGQSDGYTF. In DNA form, the CDR3 reads TGTGCCAGCAGCGTAGAGGTGATGGGGCAATCTGATGGCTACACCTTC.